The entry below gives a single TCR beta chain sequence along with its context. The cDNA was generated by 5'RACE with 10-nucleotide random UMIs. TCRdb ran MiXCR on the 5' RACE reads and lists one entry per CDR3 protein. The sample yields approximately 30,000 distinct CDR3 sequences, approximately 15% seen once. This sample stems from a study of neurological immune-mediated disorders. CDR1 and CDR2 from the germline V gene are SEHNR and FQNEAQ (reference sequence). The CDR3 extends over 13 amino acids. With 6 bases removed from V and 2 bases from J, the gap between germline ends came to 11 bases. This chain uses TRBV7-9 with TRBJ2-7, with D tentatively TRBD1 (6 bases). The TCR was taken from an older man in good health. Sequencing used PBMCs. The CDR3 sequence: CASSKTGPYEQYF. In DNA, the CDR3 is TGTGCCAGCAGTAAGACAGGCCCCTACGAGCAGTACTTC.